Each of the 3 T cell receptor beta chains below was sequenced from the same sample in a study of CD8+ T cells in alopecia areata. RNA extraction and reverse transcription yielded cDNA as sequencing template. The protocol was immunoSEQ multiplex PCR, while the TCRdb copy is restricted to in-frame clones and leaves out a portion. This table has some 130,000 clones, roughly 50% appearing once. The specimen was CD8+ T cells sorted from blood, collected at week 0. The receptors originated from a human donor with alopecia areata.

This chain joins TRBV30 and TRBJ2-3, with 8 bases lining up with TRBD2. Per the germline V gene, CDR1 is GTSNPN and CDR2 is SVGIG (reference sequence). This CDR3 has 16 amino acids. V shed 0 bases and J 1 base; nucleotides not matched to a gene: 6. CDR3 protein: CAWSVGGGRRTDTQYF. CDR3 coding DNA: TGTGCCTGGAGTGTGGGCGGGGGGCGTCGCACAGATACGCAGTATTTT. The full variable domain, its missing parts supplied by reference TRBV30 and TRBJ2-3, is SQTIHQWPATLVQPVGSPLSLECTVEGTSNPNLYWYRQAAGRGLQLLFYSVGIGQISSEVPQNLSASRPQDRQFILSSKKLLLSDSGFYLCAWSVGGGRRTDTQYFGPGTRLTVL.

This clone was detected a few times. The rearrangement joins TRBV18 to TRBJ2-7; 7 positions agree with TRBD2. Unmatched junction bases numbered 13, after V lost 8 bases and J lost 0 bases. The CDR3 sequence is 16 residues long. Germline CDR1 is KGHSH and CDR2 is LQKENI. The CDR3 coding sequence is TGTGCCAGCGGACCTGAAAAGGGGACTACCTCCTACGAGCAGTACTTC. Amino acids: CASGPEKGTTSYEQYF.

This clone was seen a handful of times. In DNA form, the CDR3 reads TGTGCCAGCAGCCCCCTGGGGCTAGGGTACGAGCAGTACTTC. Its protein is CASSPLGLGYEQYF. J is TRBJ2-7 and V is TRBV7-2; tentatively, D is TRBD1 (5 bases). This CDR3 spans 14 amino acids. With 5 bases removed from V and 4 bases from J, the gap between germline ends came to 15 bases. The V gene's germline CDR1 is SGHTA and CDR2 FQGNSA.